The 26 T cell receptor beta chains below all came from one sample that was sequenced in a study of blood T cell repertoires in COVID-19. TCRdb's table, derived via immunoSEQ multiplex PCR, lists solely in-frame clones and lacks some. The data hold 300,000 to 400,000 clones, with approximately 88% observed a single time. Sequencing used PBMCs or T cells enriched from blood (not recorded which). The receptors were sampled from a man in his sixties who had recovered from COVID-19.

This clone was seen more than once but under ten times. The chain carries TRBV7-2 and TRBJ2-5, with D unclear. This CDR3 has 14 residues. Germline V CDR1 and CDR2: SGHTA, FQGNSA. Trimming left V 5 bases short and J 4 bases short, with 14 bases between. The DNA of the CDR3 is TGTGCCAGCAGCACCAACCCACTTGGAGAGACCCAGTACTTC. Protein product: CASSTNPLGETQYF.

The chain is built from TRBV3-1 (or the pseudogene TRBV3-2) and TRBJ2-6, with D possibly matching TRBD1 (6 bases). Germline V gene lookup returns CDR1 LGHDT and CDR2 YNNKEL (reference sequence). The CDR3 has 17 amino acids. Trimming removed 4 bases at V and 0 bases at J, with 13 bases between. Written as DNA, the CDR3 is TGTGCCAGCAGCCTCAGAGGGGGTTTCTCTGGGGCCAACGTCCTGACTTTC. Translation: CASSLRGGFSGANVLTF.

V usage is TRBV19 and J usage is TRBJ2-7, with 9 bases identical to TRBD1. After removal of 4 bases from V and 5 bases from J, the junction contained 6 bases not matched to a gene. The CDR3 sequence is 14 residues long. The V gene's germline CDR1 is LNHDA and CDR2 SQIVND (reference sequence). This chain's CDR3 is CASSTGTGRNEQYF. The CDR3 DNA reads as TGTGCCAGTAGTACCGGGACAGGGAGGAACGAGCAGTACTTC.

This CDR3 reads CASSPGGNFLNEQFF. CDR3 nucleotide sequence: TGTGCCAGCAGCCCAGGGGGAAACTTTTTGAATGAGCAGTTCTTC. This chain links TRBV7-3 with TRBJ2-1; TRBD1 aligns across 7 bases. V shed 5 bases, J shed 7 bases, and the junction held 11 bases outside the gene matches. The CDR3 runs 15 residues. Germline loops: CDR1 SGHTA, CDR2 FQGTGA.

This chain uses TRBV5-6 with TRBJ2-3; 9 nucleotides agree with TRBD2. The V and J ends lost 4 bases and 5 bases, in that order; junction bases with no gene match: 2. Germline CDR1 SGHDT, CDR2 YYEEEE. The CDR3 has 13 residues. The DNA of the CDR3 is TGTGCCAGCAGCATACTAGCGGGAGATACGCAGTATTTT. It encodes CASSILAGDTQYF.

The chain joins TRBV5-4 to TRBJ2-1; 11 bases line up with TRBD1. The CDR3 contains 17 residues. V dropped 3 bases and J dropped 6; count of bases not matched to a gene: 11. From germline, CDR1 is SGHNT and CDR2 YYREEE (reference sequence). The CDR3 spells CASSSGSPGQGGNEQFF. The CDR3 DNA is TGTGCCAGCAGCTCCGGATCCCCGGGACAGGGGGGCAATGAGCAGTTCTTC.

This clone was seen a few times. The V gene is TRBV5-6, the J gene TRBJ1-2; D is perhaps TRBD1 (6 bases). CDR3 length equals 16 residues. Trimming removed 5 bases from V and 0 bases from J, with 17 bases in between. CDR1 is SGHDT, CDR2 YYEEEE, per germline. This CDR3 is CASSRTEYVSNYGYTF. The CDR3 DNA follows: TGTGCCAGCAGTCGGACAGAGTATGTTTCTAACTATGGCTACACCTTC. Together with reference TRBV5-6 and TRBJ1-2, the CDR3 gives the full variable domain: DAGVTQSPTHLIKTRGQQVTLRCSPKSGHDTVSWYQQALGQGPQFIFQYYEEEERQRGNFPDRFSGHQFPNYSSELNVNALLLGDSALYLCASSRTEYVSNYGYTFGSGTRLTVV.

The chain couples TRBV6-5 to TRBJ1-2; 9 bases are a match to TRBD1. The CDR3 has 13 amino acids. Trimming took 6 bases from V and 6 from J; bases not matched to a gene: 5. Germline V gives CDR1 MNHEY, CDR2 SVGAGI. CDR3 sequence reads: CASRGQGVDGYTF. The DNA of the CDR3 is TGTGCCAGCAGGGGACAGGGAGTGGATGGCTACACCTTC.

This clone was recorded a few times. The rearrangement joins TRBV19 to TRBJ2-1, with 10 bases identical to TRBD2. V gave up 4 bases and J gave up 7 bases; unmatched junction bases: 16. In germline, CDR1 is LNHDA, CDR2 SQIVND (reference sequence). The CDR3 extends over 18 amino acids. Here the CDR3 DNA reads TGTGCCAGTAGTACCAACCTATTGGCGGGACTAGCGTTAAATGAGCAGTTCTTC. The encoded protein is CASSTNLLAGLALNEQFF.

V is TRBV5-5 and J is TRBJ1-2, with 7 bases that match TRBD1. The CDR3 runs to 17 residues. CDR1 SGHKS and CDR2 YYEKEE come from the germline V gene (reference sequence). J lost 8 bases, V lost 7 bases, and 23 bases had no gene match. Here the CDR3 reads CASRDLGGGPRRRGYTF. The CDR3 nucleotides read TGTGCCAGCCGCGACCTAGGGGGCGGCCCGCGTCGACGGGGCTACACCTTC.

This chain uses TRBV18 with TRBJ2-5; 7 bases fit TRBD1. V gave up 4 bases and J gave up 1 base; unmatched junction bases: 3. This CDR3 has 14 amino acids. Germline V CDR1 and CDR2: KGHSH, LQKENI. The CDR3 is CASSLGTVQETQYF. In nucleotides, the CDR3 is TGTGCCAGCTCACTGGGGACAGTCCAAGAGACCCAGTACTTC.

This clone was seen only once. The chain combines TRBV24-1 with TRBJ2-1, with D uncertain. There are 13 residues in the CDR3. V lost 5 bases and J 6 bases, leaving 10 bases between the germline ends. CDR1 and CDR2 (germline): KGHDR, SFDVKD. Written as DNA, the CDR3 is TGTGCCACCAGTGGTACCGACTTCAATGAGCAGTTCTTC. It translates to CATSGTDFNEQFF.

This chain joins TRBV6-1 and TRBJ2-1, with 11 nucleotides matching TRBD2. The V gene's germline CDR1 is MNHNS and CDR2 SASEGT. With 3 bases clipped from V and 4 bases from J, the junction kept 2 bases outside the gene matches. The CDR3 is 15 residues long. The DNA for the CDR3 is TGTGCCAGCAGTGACGGGACTAGCGGTTACAATGAGCAGTTCTTC. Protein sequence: CASSDGTSGYNEQFF.

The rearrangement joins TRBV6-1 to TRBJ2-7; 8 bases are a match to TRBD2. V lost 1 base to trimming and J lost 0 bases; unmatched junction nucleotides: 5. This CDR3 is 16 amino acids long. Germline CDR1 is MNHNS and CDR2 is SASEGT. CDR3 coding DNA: TGTGCCAGCAGTGAAGGACTAGCGCTTAGCTCCTACGAGCAGTACTTC. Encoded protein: CASSEGLALSSYEQYF.

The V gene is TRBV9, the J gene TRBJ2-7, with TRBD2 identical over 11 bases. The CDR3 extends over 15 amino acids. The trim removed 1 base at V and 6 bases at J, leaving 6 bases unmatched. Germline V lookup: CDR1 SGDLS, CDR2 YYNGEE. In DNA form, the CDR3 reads TGTGCCAGCAGCGTATTGACTAGCGGGATCTCCGAGCAGTACTTC. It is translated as CASSVLTSGISEQYF.

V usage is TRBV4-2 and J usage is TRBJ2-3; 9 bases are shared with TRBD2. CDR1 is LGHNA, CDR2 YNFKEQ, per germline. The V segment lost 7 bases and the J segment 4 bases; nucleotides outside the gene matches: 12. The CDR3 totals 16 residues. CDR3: CASTPSIAGDSDTQYF. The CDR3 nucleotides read TGTGCCAGCACCCCGTCCATAGCGGGAGACTCAGATACGCAGTATTTT.

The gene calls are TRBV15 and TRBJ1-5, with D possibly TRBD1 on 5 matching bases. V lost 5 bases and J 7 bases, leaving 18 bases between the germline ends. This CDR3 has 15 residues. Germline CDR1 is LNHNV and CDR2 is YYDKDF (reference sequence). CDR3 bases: TGTGCCACCAGCCCCCACATGCGGGGCGGGCAGCCCCAGCATTTT. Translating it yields CATSPHMRGGQPQHF.

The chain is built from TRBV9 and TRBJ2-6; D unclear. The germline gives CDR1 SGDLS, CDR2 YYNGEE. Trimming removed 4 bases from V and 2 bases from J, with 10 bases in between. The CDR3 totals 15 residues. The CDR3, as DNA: TGTGCCAGCAGCCCGACACTTACTGGGGCCAACGTCCTGACTTTC. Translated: CASSPTLTGANVLTF.

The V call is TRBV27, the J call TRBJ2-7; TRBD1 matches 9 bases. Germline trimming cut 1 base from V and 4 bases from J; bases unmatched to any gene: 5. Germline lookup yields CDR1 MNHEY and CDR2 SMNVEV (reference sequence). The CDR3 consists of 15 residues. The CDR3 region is CASSLLRDRVYEQYF. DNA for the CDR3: TGTGCCAGCAGTTTATTACGGGACAGGGTTTACGAGCAGTACTTC.

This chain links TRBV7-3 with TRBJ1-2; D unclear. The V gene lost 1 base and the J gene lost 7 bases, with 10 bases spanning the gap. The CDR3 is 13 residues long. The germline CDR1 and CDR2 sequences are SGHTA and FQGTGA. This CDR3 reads CASSLNGEGGYTF. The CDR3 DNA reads TGTGCCAGCAGCTTAAACGGAGAAGGTGGCTACACCTTC.

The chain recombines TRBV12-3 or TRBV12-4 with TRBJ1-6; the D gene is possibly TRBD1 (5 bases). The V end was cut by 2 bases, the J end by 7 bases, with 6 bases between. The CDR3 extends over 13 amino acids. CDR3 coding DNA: TGTGCCAGCAGTTTACAGGGAAATTCACCCCTCCACTTT. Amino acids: CASSLQGNSPLHF.

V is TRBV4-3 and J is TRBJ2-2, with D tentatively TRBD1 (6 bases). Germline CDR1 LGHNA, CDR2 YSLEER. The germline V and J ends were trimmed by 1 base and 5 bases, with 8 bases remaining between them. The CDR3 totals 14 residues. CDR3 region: CASSQVQGTGELFF. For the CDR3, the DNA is TGCGCCAGCAGCCAAGTGCAGGGGACCGGGGAGCTGTTTTTT.

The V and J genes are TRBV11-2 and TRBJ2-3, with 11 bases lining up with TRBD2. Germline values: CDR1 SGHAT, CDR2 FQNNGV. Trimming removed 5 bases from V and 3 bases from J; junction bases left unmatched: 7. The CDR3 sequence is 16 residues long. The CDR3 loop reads CASSAHSGRGTDTQYF. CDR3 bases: TGTGCCAGCAGCGCCCATAGCGGGAGGGGGACAGATACGCAGTATTTT.

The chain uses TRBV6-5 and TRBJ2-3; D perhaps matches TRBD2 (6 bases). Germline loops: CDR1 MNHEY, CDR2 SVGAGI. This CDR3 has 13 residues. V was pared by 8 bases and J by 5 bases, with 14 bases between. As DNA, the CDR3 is TGTGCCAGCCAGCCCAGGGAGGTAGATACGCAGTATTTT. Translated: CASQPREVDTQYF.

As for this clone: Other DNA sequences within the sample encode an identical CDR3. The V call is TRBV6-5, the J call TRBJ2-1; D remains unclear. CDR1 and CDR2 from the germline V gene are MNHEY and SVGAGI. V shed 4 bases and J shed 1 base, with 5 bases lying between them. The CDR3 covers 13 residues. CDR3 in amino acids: CASSLDSYNEQFF. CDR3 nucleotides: TGTGCCAGCAGTTTAGATTCCTACAATGAGCAGTTCTTC.

CDR3 bases: TGTGCCAGCAGCCAAGATGGAGCCACACCGCAGTATTTT. Its protein is CASSQDGATPQYF. The chain couples TRBV14 to TRBJ2-3; D is unclear. Trimming shortened V by 0 bases and J by 10 bases, and 11 bases separated the two germline ends. Germline V gives CDR1 SGHDN, CDR2 FVKESK. The CDR3 length is 13 residues.